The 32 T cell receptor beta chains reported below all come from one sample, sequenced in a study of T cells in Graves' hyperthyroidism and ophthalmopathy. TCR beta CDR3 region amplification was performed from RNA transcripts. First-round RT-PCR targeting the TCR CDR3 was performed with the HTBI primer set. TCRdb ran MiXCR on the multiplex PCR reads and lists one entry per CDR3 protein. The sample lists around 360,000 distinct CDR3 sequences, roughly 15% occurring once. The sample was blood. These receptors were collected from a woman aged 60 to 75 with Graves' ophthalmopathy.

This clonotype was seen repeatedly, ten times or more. The CDR3 nucleotides are TGCGCCAGCAGTTGGTCGGGAGGACTCCACAATGAGCAGTTCTTC. Translated, it gives CASSWSGGLHNEQFF. V gene TRBV5-1 combines with J gene TRBJ2-1, with 7 positions matching TRBD2. CDR1 SGHRS and CDR2 YFSETQ come from the germline V gene. The V gene end was trimmed by 5 bases and the J gene end by 5 bases; junction bases not matched to a gene: 10. This CDR3 comprises 15 residues.

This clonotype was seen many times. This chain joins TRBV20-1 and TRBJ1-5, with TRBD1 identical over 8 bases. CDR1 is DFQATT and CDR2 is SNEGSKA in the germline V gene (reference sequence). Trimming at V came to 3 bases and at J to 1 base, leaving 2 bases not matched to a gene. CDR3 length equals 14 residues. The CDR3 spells CSARTGASNQPQHF. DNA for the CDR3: TGCAGTGCTAGGACAGGGGCCAGCAATCAGCCCCAGCATTTT.

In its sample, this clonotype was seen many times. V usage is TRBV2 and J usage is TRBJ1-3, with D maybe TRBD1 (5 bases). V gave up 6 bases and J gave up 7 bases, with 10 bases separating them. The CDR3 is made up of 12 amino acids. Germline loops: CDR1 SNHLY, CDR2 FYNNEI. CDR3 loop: CASRDQGNTIYF. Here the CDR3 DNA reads TGTGCCAGCAGAGACCAGGGTAACACCATATATTTT.

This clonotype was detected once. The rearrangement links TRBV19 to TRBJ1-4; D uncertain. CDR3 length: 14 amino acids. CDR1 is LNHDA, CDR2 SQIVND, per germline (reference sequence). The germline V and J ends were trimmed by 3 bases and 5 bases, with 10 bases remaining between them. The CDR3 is CASSILGGNEKLFF. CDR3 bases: TGTGCCAGTAGTATCCTGGGCGGCAATGAAAAACTGTTTTTT.

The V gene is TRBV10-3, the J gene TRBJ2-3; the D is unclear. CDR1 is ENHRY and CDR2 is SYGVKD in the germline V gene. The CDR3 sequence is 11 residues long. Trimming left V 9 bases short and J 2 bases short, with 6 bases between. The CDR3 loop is CAIRNTDTQYF. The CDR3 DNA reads TGTGCCATTAGGAACACAGATACGCAGTATTTT.

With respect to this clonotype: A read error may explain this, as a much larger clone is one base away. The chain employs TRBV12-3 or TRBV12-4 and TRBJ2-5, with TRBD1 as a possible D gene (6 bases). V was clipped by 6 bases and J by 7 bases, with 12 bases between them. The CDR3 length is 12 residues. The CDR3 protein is CASRRDIGTQYF. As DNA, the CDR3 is TGTGCCAGCAGACGGGACATCGGGACCCAGTACTTC.

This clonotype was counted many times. CDR3 sequence reads: CASIPDPTADTQYF. The CDR3 DNA reads TGTGCCAGTATACCCGACCCGACGGCAGATACGCAGTATTTT. The rearrangement uses TRBV19 and TRBJ2-3, with D uncertain. The germline V gene encodes CDR1 LNHDA and CDR2 SQIVND (reference sequence). Trimming removed 7 bases at V and 4 bases at J, with 15 bases between. This CDR3 contains 14 residues.

CDR3 in DNA: TGCGCCAGCAGCCAGATGTGGGCAGCTGGGCCCCAGCATTTT. Residues: CASSQMWAAGPQHF. This rearrangement joins TRBV4-1 to TRBJ1-5; unclear D gene. V lost 3 bases and J lost 9, with 15 bases in between. Germline CDR1 and CDR2: MGHRA and YSYEKL. The CDR3 length is 14 residues.

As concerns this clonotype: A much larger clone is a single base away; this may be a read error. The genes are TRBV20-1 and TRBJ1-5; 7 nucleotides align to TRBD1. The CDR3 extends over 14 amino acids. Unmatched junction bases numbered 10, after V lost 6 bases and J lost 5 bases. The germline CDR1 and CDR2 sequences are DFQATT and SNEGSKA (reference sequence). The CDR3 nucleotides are TGCAGTGCAAGGGCAGGGGGATCAGATCAGCCCCAGCATTTT. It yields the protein CSARAGGSDQPQHF.

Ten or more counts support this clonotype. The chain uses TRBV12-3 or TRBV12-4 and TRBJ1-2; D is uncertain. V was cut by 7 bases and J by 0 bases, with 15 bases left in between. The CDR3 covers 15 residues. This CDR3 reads CASKKNGIANYGYTF. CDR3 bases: TGTGCCAGCAAAAAAAACGGGATAGCTAACTATGGCTACACCTTC.

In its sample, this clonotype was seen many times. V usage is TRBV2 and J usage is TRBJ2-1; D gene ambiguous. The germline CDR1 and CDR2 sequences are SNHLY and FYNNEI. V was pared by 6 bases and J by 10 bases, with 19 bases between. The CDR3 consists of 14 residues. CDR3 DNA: TGTGCCAGCAGCCACCGGGCCCCGGTGGTGGAGCAGTTCTTC. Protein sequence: CASSHRAPVVEQFF.

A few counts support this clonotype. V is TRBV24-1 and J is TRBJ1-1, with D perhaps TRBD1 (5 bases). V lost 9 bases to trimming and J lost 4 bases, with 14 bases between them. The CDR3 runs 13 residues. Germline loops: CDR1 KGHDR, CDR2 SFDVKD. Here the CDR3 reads CATSAAGLTEAFF. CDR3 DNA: TGTGCCACCTCCGCGGCAGGGCTCACTGAAGCTTTCTTT.

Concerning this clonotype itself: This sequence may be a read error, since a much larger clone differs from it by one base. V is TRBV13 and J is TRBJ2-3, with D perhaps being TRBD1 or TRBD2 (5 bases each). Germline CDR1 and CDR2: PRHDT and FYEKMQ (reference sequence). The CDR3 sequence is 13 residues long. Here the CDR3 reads CANSVTGGDTQYF. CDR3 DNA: TGTGCCAACAGCGTCACAGGAGGAGATACGCAGTATTTT. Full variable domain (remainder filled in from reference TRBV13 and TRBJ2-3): AAGVIQSPRHLIKEKRETATLKCYPIPRHDTVYWYQQGPGQDPQFLISFYEKMQSDKGSIPDRFSAQQFSDYHSELNMSSLELGDSALYFCANSVTGGDTQYFGPGTRLTVL.

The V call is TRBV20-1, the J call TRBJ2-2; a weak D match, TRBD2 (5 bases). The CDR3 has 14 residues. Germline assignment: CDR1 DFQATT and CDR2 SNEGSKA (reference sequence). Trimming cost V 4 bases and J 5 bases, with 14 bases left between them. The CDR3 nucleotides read TGCAGTGCTACACCCACGTGGAGGACCGGGGAGCTGTTTTTT. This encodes CSATPTWRTGELFF.

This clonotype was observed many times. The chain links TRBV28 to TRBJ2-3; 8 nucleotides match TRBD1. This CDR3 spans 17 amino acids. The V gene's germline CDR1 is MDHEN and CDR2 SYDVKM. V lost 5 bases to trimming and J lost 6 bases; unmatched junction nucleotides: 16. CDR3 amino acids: CASSPIRGGRGPDTQYF. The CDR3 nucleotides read TGTGCCAGCAGTCCGATCAGAGGGGGCAGGGGGCCTGATACGCAGTATTTT.

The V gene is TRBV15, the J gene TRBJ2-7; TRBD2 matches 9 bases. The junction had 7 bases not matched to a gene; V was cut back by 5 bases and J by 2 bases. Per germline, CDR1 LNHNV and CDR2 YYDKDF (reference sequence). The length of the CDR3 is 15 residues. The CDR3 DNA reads TGTGCCACCAGCGGCCTAGCGGGACCAACCTACGAGCAGTACTTC. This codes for CATSGLAGPTYEQYF.

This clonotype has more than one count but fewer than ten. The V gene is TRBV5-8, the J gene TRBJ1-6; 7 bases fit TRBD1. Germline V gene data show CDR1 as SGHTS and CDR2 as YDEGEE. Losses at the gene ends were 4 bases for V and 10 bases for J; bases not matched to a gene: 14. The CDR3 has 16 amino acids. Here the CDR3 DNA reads TGTGCCAGCAGCCCCGACTTCGACAGGGCTGGCTCACCCCTCCACTTT. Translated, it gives CASSPDFDRAGSPLHF.

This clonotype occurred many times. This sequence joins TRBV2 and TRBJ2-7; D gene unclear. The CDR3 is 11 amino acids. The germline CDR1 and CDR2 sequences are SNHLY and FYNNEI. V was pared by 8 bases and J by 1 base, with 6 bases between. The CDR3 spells CASSGSYEQYF. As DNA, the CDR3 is TGTGCCAGCTCTGGGTCCTACGAGCAGTACTTC.

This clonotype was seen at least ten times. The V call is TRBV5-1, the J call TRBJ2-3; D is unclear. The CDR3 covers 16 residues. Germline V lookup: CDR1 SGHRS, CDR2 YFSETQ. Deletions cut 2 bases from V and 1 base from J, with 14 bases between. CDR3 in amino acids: CASSFFARARTDTQYF. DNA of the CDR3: TGCGCCAGCAGCTTCTTTGCTCGGGCCCGCACAGATACGCAGTATTTT.

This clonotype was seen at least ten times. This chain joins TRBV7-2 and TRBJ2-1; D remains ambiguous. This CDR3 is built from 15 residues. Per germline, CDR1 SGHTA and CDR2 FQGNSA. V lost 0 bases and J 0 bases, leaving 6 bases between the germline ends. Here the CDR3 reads CASSLASSSYNEQFF. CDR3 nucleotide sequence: TGTGCCAGCAGCTTAGCGTCGAGCTCCTACAATGAGCAGTTCTTC.

CDR3 nucleotides: TGTGCCAGCAGCCCTTTAGCTAAGCCGAACACTGAAGCTTTCTTT. Residues: CASSPLAKPNTEAFF. The rearrangement joins TRBV28 to TRBJ1-1; the D is unclear. The CDR3 covers 15 residues. From germline, CDR1 is MDHEN and CDR2 SYDVKM. Trimming removed 6 bases from V and 1 base from J, with 15 bases in between.

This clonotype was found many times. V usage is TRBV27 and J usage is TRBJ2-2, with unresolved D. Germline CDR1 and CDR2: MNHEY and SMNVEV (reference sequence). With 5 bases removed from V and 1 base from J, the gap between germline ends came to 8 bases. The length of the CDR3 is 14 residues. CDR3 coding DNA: TGTGCCAGCAGTCCCAGACAGAACACCGGGGAGCTGTTTTTT. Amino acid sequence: CASSPRQNTGELFF.

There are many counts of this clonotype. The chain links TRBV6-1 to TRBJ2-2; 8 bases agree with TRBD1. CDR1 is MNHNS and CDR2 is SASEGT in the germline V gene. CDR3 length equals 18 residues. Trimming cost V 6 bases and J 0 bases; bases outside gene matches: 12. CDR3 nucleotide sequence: TGTGCCAGCAGACGCAGGAGACAGGGGTTAGCGAACACCGGGGAGCTGTTTTTT. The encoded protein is CASRRRRQGLANTGELFF.

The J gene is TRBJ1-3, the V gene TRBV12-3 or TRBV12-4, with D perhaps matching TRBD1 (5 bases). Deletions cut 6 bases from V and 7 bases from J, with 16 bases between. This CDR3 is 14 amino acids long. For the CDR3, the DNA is TGTGCCAGCAGACCCGGGGGGGATCGTAACACCATATATTTT. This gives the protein CASRPGGDRNTIYF.

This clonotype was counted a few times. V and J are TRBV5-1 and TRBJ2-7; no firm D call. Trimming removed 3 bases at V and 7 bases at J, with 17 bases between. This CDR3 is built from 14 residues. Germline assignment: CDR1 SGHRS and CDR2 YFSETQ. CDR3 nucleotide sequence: TGCGCCAGCAGCTCCATCTCTAGAATCGGAGAGCAGTACTTC. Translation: CASSSISRIGEQYF.

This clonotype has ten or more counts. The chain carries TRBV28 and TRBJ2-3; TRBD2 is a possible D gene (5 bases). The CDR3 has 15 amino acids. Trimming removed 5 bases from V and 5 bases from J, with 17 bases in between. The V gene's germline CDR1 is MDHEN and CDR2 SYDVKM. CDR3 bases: TGTGCCAGCAGTGGGTTTAGGGAGTCGATAGATACGCAGTATTTT. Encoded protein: CASSGFRESIDTQYF. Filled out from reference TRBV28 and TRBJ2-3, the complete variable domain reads DVKVTQSSRYLVKRTGEKVFLECVQDMDHENMFWYRQDPGLGLRLIYFSYDVKMKEKGDIPEGYSVSREKKERFSLILESASTNQTSMYLCASSGFRESIDTQYFGPGTRLTVL.

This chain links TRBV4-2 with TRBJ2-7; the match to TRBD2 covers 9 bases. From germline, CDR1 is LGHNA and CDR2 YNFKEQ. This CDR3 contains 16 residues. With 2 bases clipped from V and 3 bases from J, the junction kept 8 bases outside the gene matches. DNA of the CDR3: TGTGCCAGCAGCCAAAATAGCGGGAGTAGAGGCTACGAGCAGTACTTC. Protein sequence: CASSQNSGSRGYEQYF.

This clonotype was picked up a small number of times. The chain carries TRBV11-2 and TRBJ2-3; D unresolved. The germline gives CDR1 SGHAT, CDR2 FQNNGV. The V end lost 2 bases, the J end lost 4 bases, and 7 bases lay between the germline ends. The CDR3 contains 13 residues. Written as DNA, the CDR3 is TGTGCCAGCAGCTTATTTGTGGCAGATACGCAGTATTTT. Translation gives CASSLFVADTQYF.

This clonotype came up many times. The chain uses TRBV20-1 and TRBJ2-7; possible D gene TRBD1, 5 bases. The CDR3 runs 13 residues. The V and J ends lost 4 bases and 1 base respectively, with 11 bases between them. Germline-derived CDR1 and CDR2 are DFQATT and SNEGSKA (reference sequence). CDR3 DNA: TGCAGTGCTACCGACAGTAGGTCCTACGAGCAGTACTTC. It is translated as CSATDSRSYEQYF.

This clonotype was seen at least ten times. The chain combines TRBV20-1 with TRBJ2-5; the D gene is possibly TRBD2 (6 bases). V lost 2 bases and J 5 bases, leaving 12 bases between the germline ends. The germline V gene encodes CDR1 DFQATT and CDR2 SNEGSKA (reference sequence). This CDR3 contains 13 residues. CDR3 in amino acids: CSARFTGVETQYF. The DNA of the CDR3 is TGCAGTGCTAGATTCACGGGGGTTGAGACCCAGTACTTC.

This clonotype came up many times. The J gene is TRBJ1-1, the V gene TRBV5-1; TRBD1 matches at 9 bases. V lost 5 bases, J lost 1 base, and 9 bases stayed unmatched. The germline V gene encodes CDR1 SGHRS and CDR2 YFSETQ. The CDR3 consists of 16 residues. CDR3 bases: TGCGCCAGCAGATACGGACAGGGGCTAGAGAACACTGAAGCTTTCTTT. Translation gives CASRYGQGLENTEAFF.

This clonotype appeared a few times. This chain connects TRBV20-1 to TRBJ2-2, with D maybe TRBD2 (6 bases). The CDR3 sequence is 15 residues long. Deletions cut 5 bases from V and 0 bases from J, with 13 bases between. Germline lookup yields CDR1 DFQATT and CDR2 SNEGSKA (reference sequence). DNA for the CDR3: TGCAGTGCTTACAATAGCGGACCGAACACCGGGGAGCTGTTTTTT. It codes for CSAYNSGPNTGELFF.